A single sample gave rise to the 5 T cell receptor beta chains below, sequenced in a study of beta chain features in type 1 diabetes (dated by TCRdb to 2016 to 2019). Library construction relied on the immunoSEQ multiplex PCR assay. The entire isolated RNA was reverse transcribed using the High Capacity cDNA Reverse Transcription Kit, and thus expressed TCRB transcripts were sequenced. TCRdb's version of the immuneACCESS table is confined to in-frame rearrangements and falls short of the full clone set. An unresolved V gene accounts for under half of the shortfall where checked; the remainder is of unknown origin. The sample table contains 970,000 or so clones; only one count was recorded for about 17% of them. 0.02% to 0.025% of the sample is held by the ten biggest clonotypes. Sequencing was performed on naive CD4+ T cells from blood. What the cell subset or site label conveys for this sample: true naive CD4+ T cells. Receptors were obtained from a woman under 30 in good health.

The chain joins TRBV7-3 to TRBJ2-3; TRBD2 agrees at 14 bases. The V segment lost 2 bases and the J segment 1 base; nucleotides outside the gene matches: 2. The CDR3 contains 17 residues. Germline V gene sequence: CDR1 SGHTA, CDR2 FQGTGA. CDR3 region: CASSLGTSGSGTDTQYF. CDR3 coding DNA: TGTGCCAGCAGCTTAGGGACTAGCGGGAGCGGCACAGATACGCAGTATTTT.

A word on this clone: The same CDR3 is also encoded by other DNA sequences in this sample. This chain joins TRBV5-4 and TRBJ2-2; D unresolved. CDR3 length: 13 amino acids. Germline lookup yields CDR1 SGHNT and CDR2 YYREEE (reference sequence). Trimming took off 0 bases at V and 4 bases at J, with 4 bases between the two ends. The CDR3 DNA is TGTGCCAGCAGCTTGGTCGGCACCGGGGAGCTGTTTTTT. Residues: CASSLVGTGELFF. The variable domain in full, completed from reference TRBV5-4 and TRBJ2-2, reads ETGVTQSPTHLIKTRGQQVTLRCSSQSGHNTVSWYQQALGQGPQFIFQYYREEENGRGNFPPRFSGLQFPNYSSELNVNALELDDSALYLCASSLVGTGELFFGEGSRLTVL.

The rearrangement links TRBV27 to TRBJ1-2, with 7 bases lining up with TRBD1. Germline V lookup: CDR1 MNHEY, CDR2 SMNVEV (reference sequence). This CDR3 region has 13 residues. V was clipped by 7 bases and J by 6 bases; unmatched bases: 8. CDR3 in DNA: TGTGCCAGCAAAGACAGGGCGGTTGATGGCTACACCTTC. It specifies CASKDRAVDGYTF.

This clone has just a few counts. The chain links TRBV7-8 to TRBJ2-7, with 9 bases that match TRBD2. V gave up 0 bases and J gave up 0 bases; unmatched junction bases: 6. Looked up from germline, CDR1 is SGHVS and CDR2 is FQNEAQ. CDR3 size: 17 residues. The CDR3 DNA is TGTGCCAGCAGCTTAGCGGTCGTAGCGGGAGACTCCTACGAGCAGTACTTC. Translated, it gives CASSLAVVAGDSYEQYF.

This clone was seen only a few times. V is TRBV19 and J is TRBJ1-5; D gene uncertain. Germline V gene lookup returns CDR1 LNHDA and CDR2 SQIVND (reference sequence). V was cut by 4 bases and J by 3 bases, with 13 bases left in between. This CDR3 is 15 amino acids long. CDR3 nucleotide sequence: TGTGCCAGTAGTACCCGTGCAGGAATCAATCAGCCCCAGCATTTT. It encodes CASSTRAGINQPQHF.